Listed here are 14 T cell receptor beta chains from one sample, sequenced in a study of cytomegalovirus exposure and HLA in healthy donors. Using immunoSEQ multiplex PCR, the repertoire was profiled, and TCRdb retains in-frame clones only, with some absent. The repertoire holds 140,000 or so clones, 89% seen once, with around 9% in the top ten. Material for sequencing was PBMCs. The receptors stem from a woman in her late teens or twenties in good health and CMV-seropositive.

The rearrangement uses TRBV19 and TRBJ2-2; 7 bases match TRBD1. After removal of 4 bases from V and 2 bases from J, the junction contained 7 bases not matched to a gene. Germline-derived CDR1 and CDR2 are LNHDA and SQIVND (reference sequence). The CDR3 is made up of 16 amino acids. This chain's CDR3 is CASSTWTGANTGELFF. Written as DNA, the CDR3 is TGTGCCAGTAGTACTTGGACAGGAGCCAACACCGGGGAGCTGTTTTTT.

In DNA, the CDR3 is TGTGCCAGCAGTGAAAGGGGGACTAGCGGGCGGAGTACCTACGAGCAGTACTTC. Its protein product is CASSERGTSGRSTYEQYF. This sequence joins TRBV6-1 and TRBJ2-7, with 12 bases matching TRBD2. Trimming took 2 bases from V and 2 from J; bases not matched to a gene: 10. This CDR3 comprises 18 residues. Germline V gene data show CDR1 as MNHNS and CDR2 as SASEGT.

This clone was detected only a few times. V and J are TRBV23-1 and TRBJ2-1; D not certain. TRBV23-1 belongs to the ORF category, with a function that is uncertain. Trimming stripped 3 bases from V and 5 bases from J, with 5 bases between. The CDR3 sequence is 12 residues long. CDR3 protein: CASSHLDNEQFF. The CDR3 region has the DNA TGCGCCAGCAGTCATCTAGACAATGAGCAGTTCTTC.

This sequence joins TRBV5-6 and TRBJ1-2; D ambiguous. The CDR3 is 13 residues long. Trimming pared 6 bases from V and 8 bases from J, leaving 17 bases between. Germline CDR1 reads SGHDT; CDR2 reads YYEEEE. The CDR3, as DNA: TGTGCCAGCACCCCGACTTCCTCAGACGGCTACACCTTC. Protein product: CASTPTSSDGYTF.

The CDR3 loop reads CASSGGDREGTQYF. The DNA for the CDR3 is TGTGCCAGCAGCGGAGGGGACAGGGAGGGAACACAGTACTTC. The rearrangement uses TRBV9 and TRBJ2-7; TRBD1 matches at 9 bases. V trimming: 3 bases; J trimming: 10 bases; junction bases outside the gene matches: 11. Germline V gene lookup returns CDR1 SGDLS and CDR2 YYNGEE. The CDR3 sequence is 14 residues long.

The chain employs TRBV27 and TRBJ2-2; the D is unclear. This CDR3 has 14 residues. Germline V lookup: CDR1 MNHEY, CDR2 SMNVEV (reference sequence). V dropped 3 bases and J dropped 2 bases, with 7 bases sitting between them. CDR3 coding DNA: TGTGCCAGCAGTTTCGAGGTTAACACCGGGGAGCTGTTTTTT. This codes for CASSFEVNTGELFF.

The chain uses TRBV5-4 and TRBJ2-5, with TRBD1 matching 7 bases. CDR3 size: 16 residues. Germline CDR1 SGHNT, CDR2 YYREEE (reference sequence). With 0 bases clipped from V and 1 base from J, the junction kept 6 bases outside the gene matches. The CDR3 DNA sequence: TGTGCCAGCAGCTTGGGGTGGGGACAGTTCCAAGAGACCCAGTACTTC. Encoded protein: CASSLGWGQFQETQYF.

The CDR3: CSVEEGGNYGYTF. The CDR3 coding sequence is TGCAGCGTTGAAGAAGGCGGGAACTATGGCTACACCTTC. V is TRBV29-1 and J is TRBJ1-2, with no clear D. Trimming took off 0 bases at V and 2 bases at J, with 7 bases between the two ends. Germline CDR1 SQVTM, CDR2 ANQGSEA. The CDR3 has 13 amino acids.

This sequence joins TRBV10-3 and TRBJ2-7; D is possibly TRBD2 (6 bases). The CDR3 length is 14 residues. Trimming left V 2 bases short and J 6 bases short, with 14 bases between. Per germline, CDR1 ENHRY and CDR2 SYGVKD. In nucleotides, the CDR3 is TGTGCCATCAGTGAGATGGGACTCCCGCCCGAGCAGTACTTC. Protein: CAISEMGLPPEQYF.

The CDR3 spells CATSRRGGAGGFDSYNSPLHF. The CDR3, as DNA: TGTGCCACCAGCAGGAGGGGCGGGGCAGGAGGGTTTGACTCCTATAATTCACCCCTCCACTTT. The V call is TRBV15, the J call TRBJ1-6; D may be TRBD1 (5 bases). Germline values: CDR1 LNHNV, CDR2 YYDKDF (reference sequence). The CDR3 runs 21 residues. V was clipped by 3 bases and J by 0 bases, with 24 bases between them.

The rearrangement links TRBV5-5 to TRBJ1-5, with 7 positions matching TRBD1. This CDR3 is built from 15 residues. V was clipped by 2 bases and J by 1 base; unmatched bases: 3. The germline V gene encodes CDR1 SGHKS and CDR2 YYEKEE (reference sequence). CDR3 nucleotide sequence: TGTGCCAGCAGCTTACAGGGGATGAGCAATCAGCCCCAGCATTTT. Translation gives CASSLQGMSNQPQHF.

A few counts support this clone. J is TRBJ1-6 and V is TRBV21-1. TRBV21-1 is tagged as a pseudogene. The CDR3 sequence is 14 residues long. The CDR3 DNA reads TGTGCCAGCAGCAAACACGCGGATAATTCACCCCTCCACTTT. This translates into CASSKHADNSPLHF.

The chain links TRBV30 to TRBJ1-4; 9 positions agree with TRBD1. The CDR3 loop spans 18 amino acids. The trim removed 1 base at V and 0 bases at J, leaving 9 bases unmatched. The germline V gene has CDR1 GTSNPN and CDR2 SVGIG (reference sequence). The CDR3 loop is CAWSGGQGPEATNEKLFF. CDR3 nucleotides: TGTGCCTGGAGTGGGGGACAGGGCCCAGAAGCAACTAATGAAAAACTGTTTTTT.

This clone was picked up one time. The chain couples TRBV6-4 to TRBJ1-2; D uncertain. The germline CDR1 and CDR2 sequences are MRHNA and SNTAGT. CDR3 size: 14 residues. Trimming shortened V by 6 bases and J by 2 bases, and 13 bases separated the two germline ends. CDR3 in DNA: TGTGCCAGCAGCCCGAGAGGGCGAAACTATGGCTACACCTTC. Its protein product is CASSPRGRNYGYTF.